Listed below are T cell receptor beta chains from one sample, sequenced in a study of T cell changes during pregnancy in multiple sclerosis. Sequencing was performed with immunoSEQ multiplex PCR; in TCRdb, only in-frame clones are kept and a portion is missing. This table holds tens of thousands of clones, around nine tenths found once. The sequencing here drew on peripheral blood, taken in the second trimester of pregnancy. These receptors originate from a female donor in good health, enrolled as a control in a pregnancy study. The CDR3 runs from the conserved cysteine through the conserved F or W. The D gene is left open where the match is weak. Where a row states a size, it is once, few, many or the class of an expanded clone; other rows omit it.

DNA,CDR3,D,size,J,V
TGCGCCAGCAGCTCCTCCGGGACAGGGATGGAGGAGCAGTACTTC,CASSSSGTGMEEQYF,TRBD1,-,TRBJ2-7,TRBV5-1
TGTGCCAGCAGCTTAGCCGGGACAGGGACGGGGAAACTGTTTTTT,CASSLAGTGTGKLFF,TRBD1,-,TRBJ1-4,TRBV11-2
TGTGCCAGTAGTATATCCCCGGATGGGGGGGAAAAGTACTTC,CASSISPDGGEKYF,TRBD2,once,TRBJ2-7,TRBV19
TGTGCCAGCTCAAAGGACAGGTCAGGAGAAAAACTGTTTTTT,CASSKDRSGEKLFF,TRBD1,-,TRBJ1-4,TRBV18
TGTGCCAGCAGCGTAGTGAGGGGGACAGCTGGGGCCAACGTCCTGACTTTC,CASSVVRGTAGANVLTF,TRBD1,-,TRBJ2-6,TRBV9
TGTGCCAGCAAGGGGGCAGGGAGTTCACCCCTCCACTTT,CASKGAGSSPLHF,TRBD1,medium-sized,TRBJ1-6,TRBV6-1
TGCGCCAGCAGCTTGGGGGACAGTAAAAACATTCAGTACTTC,CASSLGDSKNIQYF,TRBD1,-,TRBJ2-4,TRBV5-1
TGTGCCAGCAGTGACGACTACACCGGGGAGCTGTTTTTT,CASSDDYTGELFF,-,few,TRBJ2-2,TRBV6-4
TGTGCCAGCAGCTTGAGACATGAAGCTTTCTTT,CASSLRHEAFF,-,-,TRBJ1-1,TRBV7-2
TGCGCCAGCAGCTTGGTCACAGGGGGATCTGAAAAACTGTTTTTT,CASSLVTGGSEKLFF,TRBD1,-,TRBJ1-4,TRBV5-1
TGTGCCGCAACCAATGGGGGACAGGGGGCCAACGTCCTGACTTTC,CAATNGGQGANVLTF,TRBD1,-,TRBJ2-6,TRBV19
TGCGCCAGCAGCCAAGAGACCCCCGGGACAGCGTATAATTCACCCCTCCACTTT,CASSQETPGTAYNSPLHF,TRBD1,-,TRBJ1-6,TRBV4-3
TGTGCCAGCAGCTTAGACAGCCTGAATGAAAAACTGTTTTTT,CASSLDSLNEKLFF,-,-,TRBJ1-4,TRBV7-9
TGTGCCAGCAGCCAAGAAACCAGGGTGTCGAGCACAGATACGCAGTATTTT,CASSQETRVSSTDTQYF,-,-,TRBJ2-3,TRBV14
TGTGCCAGCAGCTCTGGGACAGCGGCTTCTGGAAACACCATATATTTT,CASSSGTAASGNTIYF,TRBD1,-,TRBJ1-3,TRBV5-6
TGTGCCAGCAGCCCGGGACACTTCACAGATACGCAGTATTTT,CASSPGHFTDTQYF,-,-,TRBJ2-3,TRBV27
TGTGCCAGCAGCCAGGGACAGGGATACACCGGGGAGCTGTTTTTT,CASSQGQGYTGELFF,TRBD1,-,TRBJ2-2,TRBV6-5
TGTGCCAGCAGCCAAGTTTTTGGGGCTGTAGAGCAGTACTTC,CASSQVFGAVEQYF,-,-,TRBJ2-7,TRBV14
TGTGCCACCAGCAGAGATAGGGGAGGTTTCGGCTACACCTTC,CATSRDRGGFGYTF,-,-,TRBJ1-2,TRBV15
TGTGCCAGCAGTGGTCGTAGGGGCGAAAAACTGTTTTTT,CASSGRRGEKLFF,-,-,TRBJ1-4,TRBV2
TGTGCCAGCAGCCCCGGGACTAGCATGTTCTTC,CASSPGTSMFF,TRBD2,-,TRBJ2-1,TRBV6-6
TGTGCCAGCAGCTTACTATTCGAGCAGTACTTC,CASSLLFEQYF,-,-,TRBJ2-7,TRBV7-2
TGTGCCAGCAGCCAAGAAGGTGGGGGGGGCGCGGGTCTCGCTTTCTTT,CASSQEGGGGAGLAFF,-,-,TRBJ1-1,TRBV4-2
TGTGCCAGCCTTCCGGGGGGGGGCTACGAGCAGTACTTC,CASLPGGGYEQYF,TRBD2,-,TRBJ2-7,TRBV6-1
TGTGCCAGCAGTCCGGCCGGGACTTTGGGCAATGAGCAGTTCTTC,CASSPAGTLGNEQFF,-,-,TRBJ2-1,TRBV28
TGCGCCAGCAGTCAGGGCCCCTCCGACTACGAGCAGTACTTC,CASSQGPSDYEQYF,-,-,TRBJ2-7,TRBV5-1
TGTGCCCACAATGGGGGCCTTAAAGAGACCCAGTACTTC,CAHNGGLKETQYF,-,-,TRBJ2-5,TRBV10-3
TGTGCCAGCAGCTCCGCGGACAGGGGCTACGAGCAGTACTTC,CASSSADRGYEQYF,TRBD1,-,TRBJ2-7,TRBV9
TGCAGCGTTTTCGGGACAGGGGTTCGAGAGCAGTACTTC,CSVFGTGVREQYF,TRBD1,-,TRBJ2-7,TRBV29-1
TGTGCCAGCTCACCTCTTGCGGGCACTGAAGCTTTCTTT,CASSPLAGTEAFF,-,-,TRBJ1-1,TRBV18
TGTGCCAGCAGTATCCTTACCTACGAGCAGTACTTC,CASSILTYEQYF,-,-,TRBJ2-7,TRBV6-6